Each of the 15 T cell receptor beta chains below was sequenced from the same sample in a study of Tregs in tolerant kidney transplant recipients. Using immunoSEQ multiplex PCR, the repertoire was profiled, and TCRdb retains in-frame clones only, with some absent. Across approximately 30,000 clones, the top ten clones capture over 13% of the sample. The material was CD8+ T cells from blood, obtained before the transplant. Receptor source: a human donor who received a combined kidney and bone marrow transplant.

As to this clone: Read sequence stops 3 residues before the CDR3 end, and the germline J gene provides the missing end. This sequence joins TRBV3-1 (or the pseudogene TRBV3-2) and TRBJ1-1; no definite D call. This CDR3 contains 12 residues. Germline V lookup: CDR1 LGHDT, CDR2 YNNKEL (reference sequence). Trimming stripped 2 bases from V and 1 base from J, with 2 bases between. The CDR3 sequence: CASSQRNTEAFF. Incomplete CDR3 DNA: TGTGCCAGCAGCCAACGGAACACTGAA.

Note on this clone: The CDR3 end is not reached by the read, which stops 3 residues before it; the germline J gene fills it in. This sequence joins TRBV10-3 and TRBJ2-3, with 11 bases identical to TRBD2. Trimming at V came to 6 bases and at J to 5 bases, leaving 10 bases not matched to a gene. CDR1 is ENHRY, CDR2 SYGVKD, per germline. The CDR3 extends over 16 amino acids. The sequenced CDR3 bases are TGTGCCATCAGGGCGGTAGCGGGAGGGCAGGGAGATACG. Translated: CAIRAVAGGQGDT. The CDR3 in full is CAIRAVAGGQGDTQYF.

About this clone: The read halts 3 residues ahead of the CDR3 end, with the missing end drawn from the germline J gene. The chain combines TRBV7-6 with TRBJ2-3; 7 positions match TRBD2. There are 15 residues in the CDR3. Trimming took 8 bases from V and 6 from J; bases not matched to a gene: 14. In germline, CDR1 is SGHVS, CDR2 FNYEAQ. The CDR3 loop is CASASGGSSPDTQYF. CDR3 DNA (partial): TGTGCCAGCGCCTCTGGCGGGAGTTCTCCCGATACG. Using reference TRBV7-6 and TRBJ2-3 for the parts outside the CDR3, the full variable domain is GAGVSQSPRYKVTKRGQDVALRCDPISGHVSLYWYRQALGQGPEFLTYFNYEAQQDKSGLPNDRFSAERPEGSISTLTIQRTEQRDSAMYRCASASGGSSPDTQYFGPGTRLTVL.

Details on this clone: The read is 3 residues too short to cover the CDR3 end, so that end is filled in from the germline J gene. The V call is TRBV5-5, the J call TRBJ2-7, with D possibly being TRBD1 or TRBD2 (5 bases each). The CDR3 runs 15 residues. CDR1 and CDR2 from the germline V gene are SGHKS and YYEKEE (reference sequence). Trimming stripped 0 bases from V and 2 bases from J, with 12 bases between. CDR3 DNA, as far as it was read: TGTGCCAGCAGCTTGGGAGGGGTTTACGCCTACGAG. Translating gives CASSLGGVYAYE. The entire CDR3 sequence reads CASSLGGVYAYEQYF. Variable domain in full (rest from reference TRBV5-5 and TRBJ2-7): DAGVTQSPTHLIKTRGQQVTLRCSPISGHKSVSWYQQVLGQGPQFIFQYYEKEERGRGNFPDRFSARQFPNYSSELNVNALLLGDSALYLCASSLGGVYAYEQYFGPGTRLTVT.

CDR3 DNA, as far as it was read: TGCGCCAGCAGGTCGGGCGGGGGCACAGATACG. It yields the protein CASRSGGGTDT. The complete CDR3 reads CASRSGGGTDTQYF. This sequence joins TRBV5-1 and TRBJ2-3, with D possibly TRBD2 on 6 matching bases. The CDR3 end is not reached by the read, which stops 3 residues before it; the germline J gene fills it in. The CDR3 covers 14 residues. Germline CDR1 and CDR2: SGHRS and YFSETQ. V lost 5 bases and J 1 base, leaving 11 bases between the germline ends.

A note on this clone: The CDR3 extends 3 residues past the end of the read, so its final part is completed from the germline J gene. The gene calls are TRBV14 and TRBJ2-2; D gene unclear. Germline loops: CDR1 SGHDN, CDR2 FVKESK. Trimming took off 0 bases at V and 2 bases at J, with 10 bases between the two ends. CDR3 size: 16 residues. Partial CDR3 DNA: TGTGCCAGCAGCCAAGATCGTTATTTTAACACCGGGGAG. Its protein is CASSQDRYFNTGE. The CDR3 in full is CASSQDRYFNTGELFF.

About this clone: With the read ending 3 residues before the CDR3 end, the germline J gene is used to fill in that end. J is TRBJ2-5 and V is TRBV7-9; TRBD2 is a possible D gene (5 bases). The CDR3 contains 15 residues. Germline lookup yields CDR1 SEHNR and CDR2 FQNEAQ (reference sequence). The V end lost 8 bases, the J end lost 5 bases, and 21 bases lay between the germline ends. The sequenced part of the CDR3 DNA is TGTGCCAGCCGACCTTCCTGGACTGGCTTCGAGACC. Encoded protein: CASRPSWTGFET. The full CDR3 sequence reads CASRPSWTGFETQYF. Combining the CDR3 with reference TRBV7-9 and TRBJ2-5 gives the whole variable domain DTGVSQNPRHKITKRGQNVTFRCDPISEHNRLYWYRQTLGQGPEFLTYFQNEAQLEKSRLLSDRFSAERPKGSFSTLEIQRTEQGDSAMYLCASRPSWTGFETQYFGPGTRLLVL.

The CDR3 loop reads CSAIRQGAREKLFF. The sequenced part of the CDR3 DNA is TGCAGTGCAATCCGACAGGGGGCGCGTGAAAAA. The rearrangement uses TRBV20-1 and TRBJ1-4; 10 bases align to TRBD1. From the germline J gene comes the end of the CDR3, since the read stops 3 residues before it. The CDR3 is 14 residues long. V was pared by 6 bases and J by 7 bases, with 8 bases of the junction left unmatched. Germline CDR1 DFQATT, CDR2 SNEGSKA (reference sequence).

In regard to this clone: Sequencing ends 3 residues short of the CDR3 end; the germline J gene provides the rest. This sequence joins TRBV4-2 and TRBJ2-7; TRBD1 matches at 11 bases. Trimming took 3 bases from V and 4 from J; bases not matched to a gene: 8. This CDR3 contains 16 residues. The germline V gene has CDR1 LGHNA and CDR2 YNFKEQ. The CDR3: CASSQRLRDRGYEQYF. The covered CDR3 bases are TGTGCCAGCAGCCAGAGACTCCGGGACAGGGGGTACGAG.

Points on this clone: The read gets to within 3 residues of the CDR3 end, and the germline J gene fills in the rest. This sequence joins TRBV20-1 and TRBJ1-5; D is possibly TRBD1 (6 bases). This CDR3 region has 13 residues. Trimming cost V 4 bases and J 3 bases, with 10 bases left between them. The germline V gene encodes CDR1 DFQATT and CDR2 SNEGSKA (reference sequence). The part of the CDR3 DNA that was read is TGCAGTGCTATAGGACAGATCAATCAGCCC. Its protein is CSAIGQINQP. The full CDR3 protein reads CSAIGQINQPQHF.

In the case of this clone: The CDR3 end lies 3 residues beyond the end of the read and is filled in from the germline J gene. This chain connects TRBV6-1 to TRBJ1-3, with D unclear. CDR3 length: 13 amino acids. Germline CDR1 and CDR2: MNHNS and SASEGT. The V end was cut by 2 bases, the J end by 3 bases, with 5 bases between. The sequenced part of the CDR3 DNA is TGTGCCAGCAGTGAAAGCGTTGGAAACACC. Its translation is CASSESVGNT. The full CDR3 protein reads CASSESVGNTIYF.

Of note for this clone: Read coverage stops 3 residues before the CDR3 terminus; the germline J gene supplies the remainder. This rearrangement joins TRBV5-6 to TRBJ1-1; D ambiguous. The CDR3 consists of 13 residues. Germline CDR1 is SGHDT and CDR2 is YYEEEE. The ends were cut back, 1 base at V and 1 base at J, with 5 bases in the middle. CDR3 bases read: TGTGCCAGCAGCTTGACACCGAACACTGAA. This encodes CASSLTPNTE. The CDR3 in its entirety is CASSLTPNTEAFF.

Concerning this clone itself: The read stops 3 residues short of the end of the CDR3; the missing end is completed from the germline J gene. V is TRBV20-1 and J is TRBJ1-4, with a weak D call TRBD1 (6 bases). V lost 0 bases, J lost 2 bases, and 10 bases lay in between. The CDR3 is 15 amino acids. The germline CDR1 and CDR2 sequences are DFQATT and SNEGSKA (reference sequence). CDR3 region: CSARETGHTNEKLFF. The CDR3 bases that were read are TGCAGTGCTAGAGAAACGGGACACACTAATGAAAAA.

The CDR3 bases that were read are TGTGCCAGCAGCACCAGGACAGGGGGTCGCACAGATACG. Translation: CASSTRTGGRTDT. The full CDR3 sequence reads CASSTRTGGRTDTQYF. The chain recombines TRBV7-6 with TRBJ2-3; 10 bases match TRBD1. With the read ending 3 residues before the CDR3 end, the germline J gene is used to fill in that end. Germline V CDR1 and CDR2: SGHVS, FNYEAQ. V trimming: 5 bases; J trimming: 1 base; junction bases outside the gene matches: 6. The CDR3 covers 16 residues.

As regards this clone: The CDR3 end lies 3 residues beyond the end of the read and is filled in from the germline J gene. The J gene is TRBJ2-7, the V gene TRBV2, with TRBD1 as a possible D gene (6 bases). The CDR3 covers 14 residues. V shed 6 bases and J shed 3 bases, with 15 bases lying between them. Germline V CDR1 and CDR2: SNHLY, FYNNEI. CDR3 bases read: TGTGCCAGCAGGCCGGGACACGAAGACTACGAG. Protein product: CASRPGHEDYE. The CDR3 in its entirety is CASRPGHEDYEQYF.